These 24 T cell receptor beta chains came from one sample sequenced in a study of cytomegalovirus exposure and HLA in healthy donors. Vbeta (60) and Jbeta (13) primers were used in the PCR. Clones were read by immunoSEQ multiplex PCR, and TCRdb kept only the in-frame ones, dropping some. The data show about 140,000 clones, around 85% seen once. Material for sequencing was PBMCs. The receptor set was obtained from a woman aged 25 to 45 in good health and CMV-seronegative.

This CDR3 is CPQRFGNQPQHF. CDR3 DNA: TGTCCCCAAAGGTTCGGGAATCAGCCCCAGCATTTT. This chain joins TRBV21-1 and TRBJ1-5. TRBV21-1 is tagged as a pseudogene. The CDR3 contains 12 residues.

The rearrangement uses TRBV7-9 and TRBJ2-3; tentatively, D is TRBD2 (6 bases). Germline V gene data show CDR1 as SEHNR and CDR2 as FQNEAQ (reference sequence). This CDR3 has 18 residues. Trimming took off 5 bases at V and 4 bases at J, with 25 bases between the two ends. The CDR3 DNA sequence: TGTGCCAGCAGCCCTAGACTAGTTGAAGGCAGGAGGGCAGATACGCAGTATTTT. It codes for CASSPRLVEGRRADTQYF.

The chain carries TRBV19 and TRBJ2-5; 7 bases are a match to TRBD2. Per germline, CDR1 LNHDA and CDR2 SQIVND (reference sequence). V lost 3 bases and J lost 5; bases outside the gene matches: 9. The CDR3 sequence is 15 residues long. This CDR3 reads CASSMGGPAQETQYF. Written as DNA, the CDR3 is TGTGCCAGTAGTATGGGAGGGCCAGCCCAGGAGACCCAGTACTTC.

Worth noting for this clone: A read error may produce the germline difference seen at one junction end. The chain recombines TRBV4-3 with TRBJ2-2, with 12 positions matching TRBD2. The CDR3 runs to 17 residues. Germline V gene lookup returns CDR1 LGHNA and CDR2 YSLEER. In nucleotides, the CDR3 is TGCGCCAGCAGCCAAGACCTAGCGGGGGGGAACCCCGGGGAGCTGTTTTTT. Encoded protein: CASSQDLAGGNPGELFF.

The chain joins TRBV29-1 to TRBJ1-1; D gene unclear. From germline, CDR1 is SQVTM and CDR2 ANQGSEA. V was clipped by 4 bases and J by 5 bases, with 17 bases between them. The CDR3 is 14 residues long. CDR3 residues: CSVGPPGRWTEAFF. In DNA form, the CDR3 reads TGCAGCGTTGGCCCCCCAGGTCGATGGACTGAAGCTTTCTTT.

This clone appeared a few times. The gene calls are TRBV9 and TRBJ1-1, with a weak D call TRBD1 (5 bases). With 4 bases removed from V and 1 base from J, the gap between germline ends came to 14 bases. CDR3 length equals 15 residues. CDR1 is SGDLS and CDR2 is YYNGEE in the germline V gene. The CDR3 loop reads CASSWGVHANTEAFF. The CDR3 DNA reads as TGTGCCAGCAGCTGGGGGGTACACGCGAACACTGAAGCTTTCTTT.

This clone was counted once. The rearrangement uses TRBV6-1 and TRBJ2-3, with 7 positions matching TRBD1. J was trimmed by 6 bases and V by 1 base; bases with no gene match: 7. This CDR3 contains 15 residues. Germline CDR1 reads MNHNS; CDR2 reads SASEGT. The CDR3 sequence is CASSEGGGAPDTQYF. The CDR3 region has the DNA TGTGCCAGCAGTGAAGGAGGGGGCGCACCGGATACGCAGTATTTT.

This chain links TRBV7-3 with TRBJ1-6; 7 nucleotides align to TRBD1. The CDR3 covers 15 residues. Germline loops: CDR1 SGHTA, CDR2 FQGTGA. The trim removed 1 base at V and 7 bases at J, leaving 4 bases unmatched. CDR3: CASSLMPGQNSPLHF. In DNA, the CDR3 is TGTGCCAGCAGCTTAATGCCGGGACAGAATTCACCCCTCCACTTT.

This sequence joins TRBV7-8 and TRBJ2-7, with D possibly TRBD2 on 6 matching bases. The CDR3 sequence is 16 residues long. The ends were cut back, 5 bases at V and 1 base at J, with 18 bases in the middle. Germline CDR1 is SGHVS and CDR2 is FQNEAQ. The CDR3: CASSQLAGWESYEQYF. The DNA of the CDR3 is TGTGCCAGCAGCCAGCTGGCGGGGTGGGAATCCTACGAGCAGTACTTC.

The rearrangement uses TRBV7-9 and TRBJ1-2, with D maybe TRBD1 (5 bases). The germline V gene encodes CDR1 SEHNR and CDR2 FQNEAQ (reference sequence). The CDR3 spans 16 residues. V lost 5 bases and J 7 bases, leaving 23 bases between the germline ends. The CDR3 loop reads CASSPRGGPQGGGYTF. The CDR3 coding sequence is TGTGCCAGCAGCCCTCGGGGAGGGCCCCAGGGCGGTGGCTACACCTTC.

The rearrangement joins TRBV10-3 to TRBJ1-2; 10 bases are a match to TRBD1. From germline, CDR1 is ENHRY and CDR2 SYGVKD. Trimming took 8 bases from V and 7 from J; bases not matched to a gene: 10. The CDR3 has 14 amino acids. Here the CDR3 reads CAIGGQGGSGGYTF. The CDR3 coding sequence is TGTGCCATCGGTGGACAGGGGGGATCGGGTGGCTACACCTTC.

The CDR3 DNA reads as TGTGCCAGCAAAAAAGGGAGAGGCAATCAGCCCCAGCATTTT. Its protein product is CASKKGRGNQPQHF. The chain links TRBV6-6 to TRBJ1-5; D is undetermined. The germline V and J ends were trimmed by 7 bases and 2 bases, with 12 bases remaining between them. The CDR3 runs 14 residues. CDR1 and CDR2 (germline): MNHNY, SVGAGI (reference sequence).

The chain employs TRBV28 and TRBJ2-1, with D hard to call. The CDR3 is 14 residues long. CDR1 and CDR2 (germline): MDHEN, SYDVKM. V was clipped by 6 bases and J by 14 bases, with 23 bases between them. CDR3 DNA sequence: TGTGCCAGCAGCCCCCCCGTAACTCCGGTTTCGGAGTTCTTC. Amino acid sequence: CASSPPVTPVSEFF.

The chain employs TRBV18 and TRBJ2-6; a weak D match, TRBD2 (6 bases). Germline assignment: CDR1 KGHSH and CDR2 LQKENI. The length of the CDR3 is 16 residues. Trimming cost V 3 bases and J 4 bases, with 13 bases left between them. The CDR3 region is CASSPGTLSGANVLTF. DNA for the CDR3: TGTGCCAGCTCACCCGGGACTTTGAGCGGGGCCAACGTCCTGACTTTC.

The V call is TRBV10-3, the J call TRBJ2-5; TRBD2 aligns across 8 bases. CDR3 length: 13 amino acids. The germline V gene encodes CDR1 ENHRY and CDR2 SYGVKD. V lost 6 bases and J lost 5; bases outside the gene matches: 5. The CDR3 bases are TGTGCCATCAGCGGGGGGGCGGGTGAGACCCAGTACTTC. Protein product: CAISGGAGETQYF.

This clone has just one count. The chain uses TRBV7-8 and TRBJ2-3; D is possibly TRBD2 (7 bases). Germline V lookup: CDR1 SGHVS, CDR2 FQNEAQ. The CDR3 is 13 residues long. V was shortened by 9 bases and J by 2 bases, with 12 bases between the two germline ends. The DNA for the CDR3 is TGTGCCAGTGGTGGGGGGGCCACAGATACGCAGTATTTT. Encoded protein: CASGGGATDTQYF.

V is TRBV6-1 and J is TRBJ1-1, with TRBD1 as a possible D gene (5 bases). Germline CDR1 is MNHNS and CDR2 is SASEGT. Trimming shortened V by 2 bases and J by 1 base, and 11 bases separated the two germline ends. The CDR3 contains 15 residues. The CDR3 DNA sequence: TGTGCCAGCAGTGAAATAACAGGCCGGAACACTGAAGCTTTCTTT. This translates into CASSEITGRNTEAFF.

This chain joins TRBV7-9 and TRBJ2-2; 8 bases are shared with TRBD1. This CDR3 comprises 15 residues. Germline CDR1 is SEHNR and CDR2 is FQNEAQ (reference sequence). With 3 bases clipped from V and 3 bases from J, the junction kept 3 bases outside the gene matches. CDR3 amino acids: CASSLDRVYTGELFF. CDR3 nucleotide sequence: TGTGCCAGCAGCTTGGACAGGGTTTACACCGGGGAGCTGTTTTTT.

The CDR3 DNA reads TGTGCCAGCAGCCCGGACTATTTCTCCTACAATGAGCAGTTCTTC. Translating it yields CASSPDYFSYNEQFF. This chain links TRBV9 with TRBJ2-1; D is possibly TRBD2 (6 bases). Trimming left V 4 bases short and J 0 bases short, with 11 bases between. The CDR3 loop spans 15 amino acids. CDR1 and CDR2 from the germline V gene are SGDLS and YYNGEE.

This clone was detected only a few times. The J gene is TRBJ1-1, the V gene TRBV7-8; 8 nucleotides agree with TRBD1. J gave up 3 bases and V 5 bases, and 8 bases lay outside the gene matches. The CDR3 is made up of 15 amino acids. The germline V gene encodes CDR1 SGHVS and CDR2 FQNEAQ. This CDR3 is CASSVRQGRYTEAFF. The CDR3 bases are TGTGCCAGCAGCGTCCGACAGGGGAGGTACACTGAAGCTTTCTTT.

The rearrangement links TRBV7-3 to TRBJ2-1; D remains unclear. This CDR3 is 12 amino acids long. V was clipped by 3 bases and J by 14 bases, with 14 bases between them. Germline V gene data show CDR1 as SGHTA and CDR2 as FQGTGA. The CDR3 sequence: CASSFDLSRKFF. The CDR3 DNA reads as TGTGCCAGCAGCTTTGACCTTTCGAGGAAGTTCTTC.

This chain links TRBV29-1 with TRBJ1-2; D perhaps matches TRBD1 (5 bases). The CDR3 has 11 residues. CDR1 is SQVTM, CDR2 ANQGSEA, per germline. Trimming took off 3 bases at V and 7 bases at J, with 9 bases between the two ends. The DNA of the CDR3 is TGCAGCGTTGACGGGGGAGGTGGCTACACCTTC. This encodes CSVDGGGGYTF.

The genes are TRBV4-1 and TRBJ2-5; D uncertain. Matching the DNA end better, TRBJ2-7 makes the J call doubtful. Germline-derived CDR1 and CDR2 are MGHRA and YSYEKL. The CDR3 length is 11 residues. The CDR3 bases are TGCGCCAGCAGCCAAGCCTACGAGCAGTACTTC. Protein product: CASSQAYEQYF.

The V and J genes are TRBV2 and TRBJ2-7; TRBD1 might be the D (5 bases). The V gene's germline CDR1 is SNHLY and CDR2 FYNNEI. Trimming shortened V by 2 bases and J by 1 base, and 9 bases separated the two germline ends. This CDR3 is 14 amino acids long. Written as DNA, the CDR3 is TGTGCCAGCAGTGAACAGGGCAGTTCCTACGAGCAGTACTTC. Its translation: CASSEQGSSYEQYF.